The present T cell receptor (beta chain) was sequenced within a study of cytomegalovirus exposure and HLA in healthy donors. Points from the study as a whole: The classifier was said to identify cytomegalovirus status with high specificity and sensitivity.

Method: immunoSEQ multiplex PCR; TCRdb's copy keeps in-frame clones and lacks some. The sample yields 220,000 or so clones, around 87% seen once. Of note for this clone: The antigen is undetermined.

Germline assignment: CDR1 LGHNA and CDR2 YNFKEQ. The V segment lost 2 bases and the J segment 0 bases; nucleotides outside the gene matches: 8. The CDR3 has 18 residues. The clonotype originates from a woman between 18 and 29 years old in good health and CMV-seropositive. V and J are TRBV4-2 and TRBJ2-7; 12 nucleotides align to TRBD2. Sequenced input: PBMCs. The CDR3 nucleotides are TGTGCCAGCAGCCAAACCGGGACTAGCGGGTCCTTCTCCTACGAGCAGTACTTC. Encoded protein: CASSQTGTSGSFSYEQYF.